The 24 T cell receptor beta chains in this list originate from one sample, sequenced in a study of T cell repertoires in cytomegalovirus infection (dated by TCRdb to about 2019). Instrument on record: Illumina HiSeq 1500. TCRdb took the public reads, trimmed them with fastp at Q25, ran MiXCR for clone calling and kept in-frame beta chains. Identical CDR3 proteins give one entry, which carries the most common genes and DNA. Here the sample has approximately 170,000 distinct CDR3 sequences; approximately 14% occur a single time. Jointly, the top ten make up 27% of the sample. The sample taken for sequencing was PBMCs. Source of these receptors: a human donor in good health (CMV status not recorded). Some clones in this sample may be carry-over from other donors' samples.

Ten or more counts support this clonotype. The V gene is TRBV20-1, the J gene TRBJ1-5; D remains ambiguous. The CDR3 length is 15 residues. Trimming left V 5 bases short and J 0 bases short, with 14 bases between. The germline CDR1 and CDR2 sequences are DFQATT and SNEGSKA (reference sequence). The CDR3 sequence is CSAPIGPYSNQPQHF. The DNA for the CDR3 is TGCAGTGCTCCTATCGGACCGTATAGCAATCAGCCCCAGCATTTT.

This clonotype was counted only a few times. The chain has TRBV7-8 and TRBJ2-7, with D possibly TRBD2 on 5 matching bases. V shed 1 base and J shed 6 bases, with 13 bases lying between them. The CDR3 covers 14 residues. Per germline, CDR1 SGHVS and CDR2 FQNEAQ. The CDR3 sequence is CASSLGAAVSEQYF. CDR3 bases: TGTGCCAGCAGCTTAGGAGCGGCGGTAAGCGAGCAGTACTTC. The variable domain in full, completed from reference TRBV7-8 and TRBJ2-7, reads GAGVSQSPRYKVAKRGQDVALRCDPISGHVSLFWYQQALGQGPEFLTYFQNEAQLDKSGLPSDRFFAERPEGSVSTLKIQRTQQEDSAVYLCASSLGAAVSEQYFGPGTRLTVT.

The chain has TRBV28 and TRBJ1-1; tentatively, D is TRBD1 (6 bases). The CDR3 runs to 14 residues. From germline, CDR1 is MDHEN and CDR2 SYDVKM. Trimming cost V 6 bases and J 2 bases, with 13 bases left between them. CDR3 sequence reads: CASSRGQYNTEAFF. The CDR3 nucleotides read TGTGCCAGCAGCCGAGGACAGTACAACACTGAAGCTTTCTTT. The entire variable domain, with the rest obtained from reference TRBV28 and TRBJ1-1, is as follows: DVKVTQSSRYLVKRTGEKVFLECVQDMDHENMFWYRQDPGLGLRLIYFSYDVKMKEKGDIPEGYSVSREKKERFSLILESASTNQTSMYLCASSRGQYNTEAFFGQGTRLTVV.

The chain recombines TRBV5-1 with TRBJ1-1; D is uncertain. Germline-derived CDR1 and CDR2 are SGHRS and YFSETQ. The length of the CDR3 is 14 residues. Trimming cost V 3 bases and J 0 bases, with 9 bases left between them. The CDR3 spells CASSWTVLNTEAFF. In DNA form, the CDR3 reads TGCGCCAGCAGCTGGACCGTCTTGAACACTGAAGCTTTCTTT.

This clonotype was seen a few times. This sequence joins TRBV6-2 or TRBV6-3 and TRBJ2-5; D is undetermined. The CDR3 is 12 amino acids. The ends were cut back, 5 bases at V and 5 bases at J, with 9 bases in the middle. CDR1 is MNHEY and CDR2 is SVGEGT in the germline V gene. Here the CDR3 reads CASSATDETQYF. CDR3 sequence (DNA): TGTGCCAGCAGTGCCACGGACGAGACCCAGTACTTC.

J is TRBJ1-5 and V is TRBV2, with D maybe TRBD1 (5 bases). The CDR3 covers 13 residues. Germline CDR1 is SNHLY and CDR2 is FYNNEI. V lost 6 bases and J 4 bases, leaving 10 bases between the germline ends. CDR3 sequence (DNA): TGTGCCAGCAGCCCGGGGGTAAATCAGCCCCAGCATTTT. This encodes CASSPGVNQPQHF. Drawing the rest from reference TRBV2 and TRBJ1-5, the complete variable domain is EPEVTQTPSHQVTQMGQEVILRCVPISNHLYFYWYRQILGQKVEFLVSFYNNEISEKSEIFDDQFSVERPDGSNFTLKIRSTKLEDSAMYFCASSPGVNQPQHFGDGTRLSIL.

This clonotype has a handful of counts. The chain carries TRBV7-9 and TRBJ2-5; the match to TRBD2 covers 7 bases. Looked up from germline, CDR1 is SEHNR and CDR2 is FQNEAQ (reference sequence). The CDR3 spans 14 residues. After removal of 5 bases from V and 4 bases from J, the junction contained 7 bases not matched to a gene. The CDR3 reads CASSLGTTTETQYF. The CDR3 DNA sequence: TGTGCCAGCAGCCTGGGGACTACCACAGAGACCCAGTACTTC.

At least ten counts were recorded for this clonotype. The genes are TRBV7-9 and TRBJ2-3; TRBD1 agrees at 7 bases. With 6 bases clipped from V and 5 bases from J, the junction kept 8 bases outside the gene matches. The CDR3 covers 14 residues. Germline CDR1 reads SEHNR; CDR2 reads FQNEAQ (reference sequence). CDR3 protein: CASRAGTVQDTQYF. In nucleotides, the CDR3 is TGTGCCAGCAGGGCCGGGACAGTACAAGATACGCAGTATTTT.

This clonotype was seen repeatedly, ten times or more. The DNA of the CDR3 is TGTGCCAGCAGCCCCGGACTAGCGTTCCCTATCGAGCAGTACTTC. This encodes CASSPGLAFPIEQYF. The V gene is TRBV7-9, the J gene TRBJ2-7; 9 bases fit TRBD2. Germline trimming cut 5 bases from V and 6 bases from J; bases unmatched to any gene: 11. This CDR3 region has 15 residues. Germline loops: CDR1 SEHNR, CDR2 FQNEAQ (reference sequence).

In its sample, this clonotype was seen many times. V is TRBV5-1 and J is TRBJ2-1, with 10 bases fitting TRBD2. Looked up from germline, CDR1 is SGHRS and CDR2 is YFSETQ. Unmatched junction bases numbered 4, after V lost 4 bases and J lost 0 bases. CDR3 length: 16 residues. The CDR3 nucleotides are TGCGCCAGCAGCCGGACTAGCGGAAACTCCTACAATGAGCAGTTCTTC. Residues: CASSRTSGNSYNEQFF.

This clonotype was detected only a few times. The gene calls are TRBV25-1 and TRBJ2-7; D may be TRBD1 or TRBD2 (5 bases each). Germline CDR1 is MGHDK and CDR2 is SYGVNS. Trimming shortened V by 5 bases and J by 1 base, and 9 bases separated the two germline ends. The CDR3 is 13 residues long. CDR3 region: CASSRDGSYEQYF. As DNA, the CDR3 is TGTGCCAGCAGTCGGGACGGATCCTACGAGCAGTACTTC.

Written as DNA, the CDR3 is TGTGCCAGCAGCCAGACTAGCGGAATACCCACAGATACGCAGTATTTT. This encodes CASSQTSGIPTDTQYF. This chain uses TRBV7-9 with TRBJ2-3; 9 bases agree with TRBD2. This CDR3 spans 16 amino acids. Per germline, CDR1 SEHNR and CDR2 FQNEAQ (reference sequence). Trimming took 5 bases from V and 2 from J; bases not matched to a gene: 8.

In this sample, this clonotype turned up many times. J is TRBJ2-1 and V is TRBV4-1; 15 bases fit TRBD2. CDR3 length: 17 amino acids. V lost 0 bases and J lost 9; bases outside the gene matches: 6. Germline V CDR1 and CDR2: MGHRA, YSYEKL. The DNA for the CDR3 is TGCGCCAGCAGCCAAGAAGGGGGGACTAGCGGGAGGATTGAGCAGTTCTTC. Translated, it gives CASSQEGGTSGRIEQFF.

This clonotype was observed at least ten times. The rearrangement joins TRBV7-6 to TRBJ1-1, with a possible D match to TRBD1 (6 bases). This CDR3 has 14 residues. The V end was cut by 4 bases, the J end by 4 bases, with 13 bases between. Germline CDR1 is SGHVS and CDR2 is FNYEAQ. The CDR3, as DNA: TGTGCCAGCAGCTCGGGGGCGCTGGGCACTGAAGCTTTCTTT. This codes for CASSSGALGTEAFF.

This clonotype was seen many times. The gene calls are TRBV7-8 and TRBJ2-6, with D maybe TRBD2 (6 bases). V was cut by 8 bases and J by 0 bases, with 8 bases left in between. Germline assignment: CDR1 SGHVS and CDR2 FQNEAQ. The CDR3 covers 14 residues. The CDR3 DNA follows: TGTGCCAGCGGGGGGAGCTCTGGGGCCAACGTCCTGACTTTC. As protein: CASGGSSGANVLTF.

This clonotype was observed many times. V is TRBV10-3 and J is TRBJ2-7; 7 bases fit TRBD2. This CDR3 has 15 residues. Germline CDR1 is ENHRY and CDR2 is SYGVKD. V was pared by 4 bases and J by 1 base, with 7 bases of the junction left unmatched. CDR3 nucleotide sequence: TGTGCCATCAGTGGAGAGCGGGAACAATCCTACGAGCAGTACTTC. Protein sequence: CAISGEREQSYEQYF.

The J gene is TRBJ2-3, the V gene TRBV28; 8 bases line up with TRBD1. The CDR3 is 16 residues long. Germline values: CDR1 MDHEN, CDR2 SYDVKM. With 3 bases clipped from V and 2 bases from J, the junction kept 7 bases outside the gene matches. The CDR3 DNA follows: TGTGCCAGCAGTTTGGTTGAGACAGGGGCCACAGATACGCAGTATTTT. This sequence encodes CASSLVETGATDTQYF.

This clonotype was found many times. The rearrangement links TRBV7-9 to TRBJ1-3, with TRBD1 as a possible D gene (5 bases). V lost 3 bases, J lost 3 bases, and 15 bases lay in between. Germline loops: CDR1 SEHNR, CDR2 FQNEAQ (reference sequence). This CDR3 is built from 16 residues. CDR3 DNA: TGTGCCAGCAGCTTCCAGGGCCCCGGGGTTGGAAACACCATATATTTT. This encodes CASSFQGPGVGNTIYF.

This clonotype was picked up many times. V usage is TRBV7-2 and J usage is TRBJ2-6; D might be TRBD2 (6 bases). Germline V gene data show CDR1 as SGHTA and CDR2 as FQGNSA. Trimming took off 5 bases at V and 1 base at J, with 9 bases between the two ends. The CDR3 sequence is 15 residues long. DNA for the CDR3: TGTGCCAGCAGCGCCCTAGCGTCTGGGGCCAACGTCCTGACTTTC. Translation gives CASSALASGANVLTF.

CDR3 amino acids: CASSSAAGAEAFF. DNA for the CDR3: TGTGCCAGCAGCTCAGCGGCGGGGGCTGAAGCTTTCTTT. The rearrangement links TRBV7-9 to TRBJ1-1; D is possibly TRBD1 (5 bases). The CDR3 has 13 residues. With 4 bases removed from V and 6 bases from J, the gap between germline ends came to 12 bases. The germline V gene has CDR1 SEHNR and CDR2 FQNEAQ (reference sequence).

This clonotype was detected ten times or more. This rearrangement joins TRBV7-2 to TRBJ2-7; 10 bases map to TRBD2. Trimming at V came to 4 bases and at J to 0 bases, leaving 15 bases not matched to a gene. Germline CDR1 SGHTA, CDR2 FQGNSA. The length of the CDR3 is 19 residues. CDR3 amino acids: CASSYLLAASGGSSYEQYF. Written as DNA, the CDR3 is TGTGCCAGCAGCTACCTTCTAGCTGCTAGCGGGGGATCCTCCTACGAGCAGTACTTC.

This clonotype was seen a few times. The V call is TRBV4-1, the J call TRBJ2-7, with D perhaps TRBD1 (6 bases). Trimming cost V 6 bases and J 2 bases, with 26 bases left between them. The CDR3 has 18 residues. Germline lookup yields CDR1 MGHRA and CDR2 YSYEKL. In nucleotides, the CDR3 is TGCGCCAGCAGTTGGGACATCACGTCCAATCTGCTACCCTACGAGCAGTACTTC. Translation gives CASSWDITSNLLPYEQYF.

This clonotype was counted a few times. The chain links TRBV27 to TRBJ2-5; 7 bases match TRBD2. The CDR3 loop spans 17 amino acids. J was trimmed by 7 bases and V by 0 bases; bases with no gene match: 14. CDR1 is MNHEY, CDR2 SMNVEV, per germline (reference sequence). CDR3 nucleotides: TGTGCCAGCAGTTTATCTGCGACGGGGGGATCTATCAGGACCCAGTACTTC. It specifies CASSLSATGGSIRTQYF.

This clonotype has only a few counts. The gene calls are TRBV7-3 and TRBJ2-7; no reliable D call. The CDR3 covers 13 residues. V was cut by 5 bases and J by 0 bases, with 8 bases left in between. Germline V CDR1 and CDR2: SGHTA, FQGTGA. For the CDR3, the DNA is TGTGCCAGCAGCCCAAGCCCCTCCTACGAGCAGTACTTC. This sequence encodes CASSPSPSYEQYF.